These 13 T cell receptor beta chains originate from one sample sequenced in a study of OX40 agonist ivuxolimab in advanced cancers. TCRdb's copy holds only in-frame clones and misses some; the assay was immunoSEQ multiplex PCR. In the table there are about 16,000 clones, approximately 84% of which are singletons. The source material was CD4+ or CD8+ T cells sorted from blood, sampled in a trial of the OX40 agonist ivuxolimab. These receptors originate from an adult with an advanced solid tumor such as melanoma, head and neck, liver or kidney cancer.

The chain couples TRBV6-1 to TRBJ2-1; D not certain. Trimming took 7 bases from V and 4 from J, leaving 8 bases between them. Germline V gene data show CDR1 as MNHNS and CDR2 as SASEGT. The CDR3 totals 12 residues. The CDR3 loop is CASTLSYNEQFF. CDR3 coding DNA: TGTGCCAGCACCTTAAGTTACAATGAGCAGTTCTTC.

V usage is TRBV27 and J usage is TRBJ2-7, with D possibly being TRBD1 or TRBD2 (5 bases each). CDR1 is MNHEY and CDR2 is SMNVEV in the germline V gene (reference sequence). V was shortened by 4 bases and J by 3 bases, with 13 bases between the two germline ends. CDR3 length: 14 residues. CDR3 residues: CASSSTGTSYEQYF. CDR3 sequence (DNA): TGTGCCAGCAGTTCTACGGGGACCAGCTACGAGCAGTACTTC.

This chain links TRBV19 with TRBJ2-3; 8 bases agree with TRBD2. V lost 2 bases, J lost 2 bases, and 6 bases stayed unmatched. This CDR3 is 16 amino acids long. Per germline, CDR1 LNHDA and CDR2 SQIVND (reference sequence). CDR3: CASSILRGGDTDTQYF. In DNA, the CDR3 is TGTGCCAGTAGTATACTTCGGGGGGGGGACACAGATACGCAGTATTTT.

The CDR3 DNA follows: TGTGCCAGTAGGGCGGATAATGAAAAACTGTTTTTT. Its translation: CASRADNEKLFF. This chain joins TRBV7-6 and TRBJ1-4, with D uncertain. V was shortened by 9 bases and J by 4 bases, with 9 bases between the two germline ends. The CDR3 loop spans 12 amino acids. The germline CDR1 and CDR2 sequences are SGHVS and FNYEAQ.

This chain connects TRBV5-6 to TRBJ2-5; possibly TRBD1 for D (6 bases). V was trimmed by 0 bases and J by 5 bases, leaving 11 bases between them. The CDR3 length is 14 residues. The V gene's germline CDR1 is SGHDT and CDR2 YYEEEE. The CDR3 loop is CASSLEGRGETQYF. CDR3 nucleotide sequence: TGTGCCAGCAGCTTGGAGGGTAGGGGGGAGACCCAGTACTTC. Full variable domain (rest looked up from reference TRBV5-6 and TRBJ2-5): DAGVTQSPTHLIKTRGQQVTLRCSPKSGHDTVSWYQQALGQGPQFIFQYYEEEERQRGNFPDRFSGHQFPNYSSELNVNALLLGDSALYLCASSLEGRGETQYFGPGTRLLVL.

The chain recombines TRBV5-3 with TRBJ2-5, with a possible D match to TRBD2 (6 bases). TRBV5-3 is labeled an ORF, and its function is uncertain. V was pared by 5 bases and J by 2 bases, with 16 bases between. The CDR3 runs 15 residues. The CDR3 loop is CARRPGLVYQETQYF. Here the CDR3 DNA reads TGTGCCAGAAGACCGGGACTCGTGTATCAAGAGACCCAGTACTTC.

The chain recombines TRBV30 with TRBJ2-7, with a weak D call TRBD2 (6 bases). Trimming cost V 8 bases and J 5 bases, with 19 bases left between them. Per the germline V gene, CDR1 is GTSNPN and CDR2 is SVGIG (reference sequence). This CDR3 has 13 residues. CDR3 bases: TGTGCCCTCAGGAGGGTAGGTCTAGACGAGCAGTACTTC. It translates to CALRRVGLDEQYF. The full variable domain, its missing parts supplied by reference TRBV30 and TRBJ2-7, is SQTIHQWPATLVQPVGSPLSLECTVEGTSNPNLYWYRQAAGRGLQLLFYSVGIGQISSEVPQNLSASRPQDRQFILSSKKLLLSDSGFYLCALRRVGLDEQYFGPGTRLTVT.

This clone was seen a few times. This rearrangement joins TRBV4-3 to TRBJ1-1, with a tentative D call TRBD1 (5 bases). Trimming stripped 0 bases from V and 4 bases from J, with 18 bases between. The CDR3 has 17 residues. The germline CDR1 and CDR2 sequences are LGHNA and YSLEER. DNA for the CDR3: TGCGCCAGCAGCCAAGATACCGGGGGAAGGCTGGGCACTGAAGCTTTCTTT. Protein sequence: CASSQDTGGRLGTEAFF.

The V and J genes are TRBV29-1 and TRBJ2-1; D perhaps matches TRBD1 (6 bases). Germline CDR1 SQVTM, CDR2 ANQGSEA. The CDR3 sequence is 11 residues long. Trimming removed 1 base at V and 12 bases at J, with 10 bases between. In DNA form, the CDR3 reads TGCAGCGTTGAAGGGGACACAGGGCAGTTCTTC. Amino acid sequence: CSVEGDTGQFF.

V gene TRBV5-5 combines with J gene TRBJ2-1; D unclear. The CDR3 contains 15 residues. Looked up from germline, CDR1 is SGHKS and CDR2 is YYEKEE (reference sequence). Trimming pared 2 bases from V and 8 bases from J, leaving 17 bases between. The chain's CDR3 is CASSFWALPGDEQFF. DNA of the CDR3: TGTGCCAGCAGCTTTTGGGCACTCCCTGGGGATGAGCAGTTCTTC.

The chain carries TRBV19 and TRBJ2-2; 10 bases line up with TRBD2. The germline V gene has CDR1 LNHDA and CDR2 SQIVND (reference sequence). The CDR3 runs 16 residues. J lost 7 bases, V lost 3 bases, and 8 bases had no gene match. The CDR3 bases are TGTGCCAGTAGTATTTTTCTAGCGGGAGTCGGCGGGGAGCTGTTTTTT. Protein: CASSIFLAGVGGELFF.

This sequence joins TRBV9 and TRBJ2-3; D gene uncertain. The CDR3 loop spans 14 amino acids. V lost 3 bases to trimming and J lost 0 bases, with 8 bases between them. Germline values: CDR1 SGDLS, CDR2 YYNGEE. CDR3 residues: CASSEGISTDTQYF. The DNA of the CDR3 is TGTGCCAGCAGCGAAGGGATTAGCACAGATACGCAGTATTTT.

This chain joins TRBV9 and TRBJ2-2; 8 bases match TRBD1. CDR1 is SGDLS, CDR2 YYNGEE, per germline. V dropped 0 bases and J dropped 7; count of bases not matched to a gene: 5. The CDR3 is 15 amino acids. CDR3 in amino acids: CASSVAGQGDGELFF. The CDR3 DNA reads as TGTGCCAGCAGCGTAGCAGGACAGGGAGACGGGGAGCTGTTTTTT.